Shown below are 30 T cell receptor beta chains from a single sample sequenced in a study of blood T cell repertoires in COVID-19. Using immunoSEQ multiplex PCR, the repertoire was profiled, and TCRdb retains in-frame clones only, with some absent. The sample contains 200,000 or so clones, 84% of which appear only once. Material: peripheral blood. These receptors all stem from a human donor in a cohort sampled during active COVID-19.

This clone was counted a single time. J is TRBJ1-6 and V is TRBV7-9; the D gene is possibly TRBD1 (6 bases). Trimming cost V 4 bases and J 9 bases, with 19 bases left between them. Germline assignment: CDR1 SEHNR and CDR2 FQNEAQ (reference sequence). CDR3 length equals 16 residues. This chain's CDR3 is CASSSTLQGSSSPLHF. In nucleotides, the CDR3 is TGTGCCAGCAGCTCAACTCTTCAGGGGTCCAGTTCACCCCTCCACTTT.

The chain has TRBV12-3 or TRBV12-4 and TRBJ1-5; D ambiguous. The CDR3 is 12 amino acids. Trimming took 6 bases from V and 13 from J, leaving 16 bases between them. The CDR3 protein is CASSLRGKVQHF. The DNA of the CDR3 is TGTGCCAGCAGCTTACGGGGTAAGGTTCAGCATTTT.

The gene calls are TRBV20-1 and TRBJ1-2; 7 nucleotides agree with TRBD1. This CDR3 has 11 amino acids. V lost 7 bases to trimming and J lost 6 bases; unmatched junction nucleotides: 5. The V gene's germline CDR1 is DFQATT and CDR2 SNEGSKA (reference sequence). CDR3 residues: CSVPTGHGYTF. CDR3 DNA: TGCAGTGTCCCGACAGGGCATGGCTACACCTTC.

V usage is TRBV4-1 and J usage is TRBJ2-3; the D is unclear. V dropped 2 bases and J dropped 0 bases, with 15 bases sitting between them. CDR3 length: 17 residues. Germline V CDR1 and CDR2: MGHRA, YSYEKL. The CDR3 DNA follows: TGCGCCAGCAGCCAAACGGAGTCACTGACTAGCACAGATACGCAGTATTTT. Translating it yields CASSQTESLTSTDTQYF.

This chain joins TRBV2 and TRBJ2-3; 7 nucleotides line up with TRBD2. J was trimmed by 8 bases and V by 3 bases; bases with no gene match: 11. The CDR3 is 15 residues long. CDR1 is SNHLY and CDR2 is FYNNEI in the germline V gene. DNA of the CDR3: TGTGCCAGCAGTGAGTGGGGGGAGGGCCCTTTTACGCAGTATTTT. Translated, it gives CASSEWGEGPFTQYF. Full variable domain (missing parts from reference TRBV2 and TRBJ2-3): EPEVTQTPSHQVTQMGQEVILRCVPISNHLYFYWYRQILGQKVEFLVSFYNNEISEKSEIFDDQFSVERPDGSNFTLKIRSTKLEDSAMYFCASSEWGEGPFTQYFGPGTRLTVL.

The V call is TRBV6-5, the J call TRBJ2-5, with a weak D call TRBD1 (5 bases). The V end was cut by 2 bases, the J end by 4 bases, with 11 bases between. Germline V lookup: CDR1 MNHEY, CDR2 SVGAGI. This CDR3 has 14 amino acids. CDR3 sequence (DNA): TGTGCCAGCAGTTACGTTAGGGGTTCAGAGACCCAGTACTTC. Protein sequence: CASSYVRGSETQYF.

The gene calls are TRBV5-5 and TRBJ2-5; TRBD2 matches at 8 bases. Losses at the gene ends were 1 base for V and 4 bases for J; bases not matched to a gene: 9. The CDR3 runs 16 residues. The germline V gene encodes CDR1 SGHKS and CDR2 YYEKEE (reference sequence). CDR3 nucleotide sequence: TGTGCCAGCAGCTTGAGACCAGCGGGAGATCTAGAGACCCAGTACTTC. This encodes CASSLRPAGDLETQYF. The variable domain in full, completed from reference TRBV5-5 and TRBJ2-5, reads DAGVTQSPTHLIKTRGQQVTLRCSPISGHKSVSWYQQVLGQGPQFIFQYYEKEERGRGNFPDRFSARQFPNYSSELNVNALLLGDSALYLCASSLRPAGDLETQYFGPGTRLLVL.

This clone was seen more than once but under ten times. The chain is built from TRBV19 and TRBJ1-5; D remains unclear. Trimming stripped 8 bases from V and 6 bases from J, with 14 bases between. The length of the CDR3 is 13 residues. CDR1 is LNHDA, CDR2 SQIVND, per germline (reference sequence). CDR3 loop: CASGETLGQPQHF. Written as DNA, the CDR3 is TGTGCCAGTGGGGAGACACTGGGTCAGCCCCAGCATTTT.

The chain is built from TRBV5-1 and TRBJ2-5; a weak D match, TRBD1 (6 bases). The V gene's germline CDR1 is SGHRS and CDR2 YFSETQ. The ends were cut back, 5 bases at V and 1 base at J, with 15 bases in the middle. This CDR3 spans 15 amino acids. This CDR3 reads CASRSQGNIQETQYF. DNA for the CDR3: TGCGCCAGCAGATCTCAGGGGAATATCCAAGAGACCCAGTACTTC.

The rearrangement joins TRBV24-1 to TRBJ2-2, with 7 bases lining up with TRBD1. This CDR3 contains 16 residues. V lost 4 bases and J lost 0; bases outside the gene matches: 4. The germline V gene has CDR1 KGHDR and CDR2 SFDVKD. CDR3 residues: CATSERTGSNTGELFF. Written as DNA, the CDR3 is TGTGCCACCAGTGAGCGGACAGGATCGAACACCGGGGAGCTGTTTTTT.

The chain employs TRBV3-1 (or the pseudogene TRBV3-2) and TRBJ1-2; D is perhaps TRBD1 (6 bases). The CDR3 totals 14 residues. Germline values: CDR1 LGHDT, CDR2 YNNKEL (reference sequence). V was pared by 0 bases and J by 5 bases, with 10 bases between. CDR3 amino acids: CASSQDPGAYGYTF. CDR3 DNA sequence: TGTGCCAGCAGCCAAGATCCAGGGGCGTATGGCTACACCTTC.

The genes are TRBV3-1 (or the pseudogene TRBV3-2) and TRBJ2-5, with D maybe TRBD2 (6 bases). Germline-derived CDR1 and CDR2 are LGHDT and YNNKEL (reference sequence). CDR3 size: 17 residues. V gave up 0 bases and J gave up 1 base, with 15 bases separating them. The CDR3 region has the DNA TGTGCCAGCAGCCAAGATATCCCGGGAGCCAGCCAAGAGACCCAGTACTTC. It is translated as CASSQDIPGASQETQYF.

This chain joins TRBV28 and TRBJ1-2; 9 bases agree with TRBD1. There are 18 residues in the CDR3. From germline, CDR1 is MDHEN and CDR2 SYDVKM. V trimming: 7 bases; J trimming: 4 bases; junction bases outside the gene matches: 19. CDR3 residues: CASTITGTGILVSYGYTF. Here the CDR3 DNA reads TGTGCCAGCACCATAACCGGGACAGGGATACTTGTTAGCTATGGCTACACCTTC.

This clone was observed a few times. The V gene is TRBV7-8, the J gene TRBJ1-5, with D uncertain. The germline CDR1 and CDR2 sequences are SGHVS and FQNEAQ. This CDR3 spans 16 amino acids. Trimming stripped 1 base from V and 6 bases from J, with 16 bases between. This CDR3 is CASSLVRPPAAQPQHF. CDR3 bases: TGTGCCAGCAGCTTAGTCCGGCCCCCGGCGGCTCAGCCCCAGCATTTT.

The chain combines TRBV9 with TRBJ2-2; 7 bases match TRBD1. Germline V gene sequence: CDR1 SGDLS, CDR2 YYNGEE. Losses at the gene ends were 3 bases for V and 7 bases for J; bases not matched to a gene: 12. CDR3 size: 16 residues. The CDR3 reads CASSAFLTGVGGELFF. Written as DNA, the CDR3 is TGTGCCAGCAGCGCCTTTCTCACAGGGGTCGGCGGGGAGCTGTTTTTT.

This chain links TRBV6-1 with TRBJ1-2; D unresolved. CDR1 MNHNS and CDR2 SASEGT come from the germline V gene. The length of the CDR3 is 13 residues. V was cut by 0 bases and J by 5 bases, with 7 bases left in between. Here the CDR3 DNA reads TGTGCCAGCAGTGAAGCGGGGAGATATGGCTACACCTTC. It codes for CASSEAGRYGYTF.

The chain recombines TRBV28 with TRBJ1-2, with D uncertain. This CDR3 region has 12 residues. Germline CDR1 is MDHEN and CDR2 is SYDVKM. With 4 bases removed from V and 5 bases from J, the gap between germline ends came to 8 bases. DNA for the CDR3: TGTGCCAGCAGTTCGTCGGAGTATGGCTACACCTTC. Its protein product is CASSSSEYGYTF.

This chain links TRBV5-1 with TRBJ2-7, with TRBD2 matching 14 bases. Looked up from germline, CDR1 is SGHRS and CDR2 is YFSETQ. The CDR3 runs to 15 residues. V gave up 4 bases and J gave up 3 bases; unmatched junction bases: 3. The CDR3 bases are TGCGCCAGCAGCGCCGGGACTAGCGGGAGCTACGAGCAGTACTTC. Protein: CASSAGTSGSYEQYF.

The V gene is TRBV3-1 (or the pseudogene TRBV3-2), the J gene TRBJ1-5; a possible D gene is TRBD1 (5 bases). Germline CDR1 reads LGHDT; CDR2 reads YNNKEL (reference sequence). The length of the CDR3 is 13 residues. The V gene lost 4 bases and the J gene lost 6 bases, with 10 bases spanning the gap. CDR3 nucleotides: TGTGCCAGCAGCCCGGGGAGGGGTCAGCCCCAGCATTTT. This sequence encodes CASSPGRGQPQHF.

CDR3 region: CAWTRDSSAEQYF. The CDR3 DNA reads TGTGCCTGGACTCGGGACTCCTCCGCCGAGCAGTACTTC. The chain recombines TRBV30 with TRBJ2-7; the D gene is possibly TRBD2 (6 bases). V gave up 4 bases and J gave up 6 bases, with 16 bases separating them. The CDR3 consists of 13 residues. Germline CDR1 GTSNPN, CDR2 SVGIG (reference sequence).

V and J are TRBV4-1 and TRBJ2-1; 11 bases match TRBD2. Unmatched junction bases numbered 6, after V lost 0 bases and J lost 8 bases. The CDR3 is 16 amino acids. Germline values: CDR1 MGHRA, CDR2 YSYEKL. CDR3 DNA sequence: TGCGCCAGCAGCCAAGAGTCCCTAGCGGGAGGTGATGAGCAGTTCTTC. Translation: CASSQESLAGGDEQFF.

The J gene is TRBJ1-1, the V gene TRBV27, with 7 bases lining up with TRBD1. V gave up 3 bases and J gave up 1 base; unmatched junction bases: 5. The CDR3 loop spans 15 amino acids. Germline-derived CDR1 and CDR2 are MNHEY and SMNVEV (reference sequence). CDR3: CASSLGQLKNTEAFF. The CDR3, as DNA: TGTGCCAGCAGTTTGGGACAGCTAAAGAACACTGAAGCTTTCTTT.

The chain uses TRBV6-5 and TRBJ2-2, with D tentatively TRBD2 (6 bases). This CDR3 has 16 amino acids. The germline CDR1 and CDR2 sequences are MNHEY and SVGAGI. Trimming cost V 3 bases and J 5 bases, with 16 bases left between them. CDR3 sequence reads: CASSYLATKGTGELFF. In DNA, the CDR3 is TGTGCCAGCAGTTATCTAGCGACAAAAGGGACCGGGGAGCTGTTTTTT.

On this clone itself: Other DNA sequences from this sample encode an identical CDR3 as well. The chain links TRBV30 to TRBJ1-2, with D possibly being TRBD1 (6 bases). The V end lost 5 bases, the J end lost 0 bases, and 10 bases lay between the germline ends. The germline gives CDR1 GTSNPN, CDR2 SVGIG (reference sequence). The CDR3 is 13 amino acids. CDR3 sequence: CAWQGRANYGYTF. The CDR3 DNA is TGTGCCTGGCAGGGGCGAGCTAACTATGGCTACACCTTC.

V gene TRBV6-1 combines with J gene TRBJ2-4, with D tentatively TRBD1 (7 bases). CDR1 and CDR2 (germline): MNHNS, SASEGT. The germline V and J ends were trimmed by 3 bases and 9 bases, with 9 bases remaining between them. The CDR3 contains 12 residues. The CDR3 spells CASSDRGVIQYF. CDR3 bases: TGTGCCAGCAGTGACAGGGGGGTCATTCAGTACTTC.

The V gene is TRBV5-1, the J gene TRBJ1-4; 8 nucleotides match TRBD1. With 3 bases clipped from V and 8 bases from J, the junction kept 6 bases outside the gene matches. Per germline, CDR1 SGHRS and CDR2 YFSETQ. CDR3 length: 14 amino acids. The CDR3 region is CASSSGQGGEKLFF. The CDR3 coding sequence is TGCGCCAGCAGCTCCGGACAGGGCGGGGAAAAACTGTTTTTT.

This rearrangement joins TRBV7-9 to TRBJ2-5, with TRBD1 identical over 8 bases. This CDR3 region has 15 residues. Germline CDR1 and CDR2: SEHNR and FQNEAQ (reference sequence). V trimming: 8 bases; J trimming: 5 bases; junction bases outside the gene matches: 13. CDR3 DNA: TGTGCCAGCGTGAATTGGAGACAGGGGCAGGAGACCCAGTACTTC. It encodes CASVNWRQGQETQYF.

This sequence joins TRBV5-1 and TRBJ2-3, with D maybe TRBD2 (7 bases). Trimming removed 4 bases at V and 2 bases at J, with 20 bases between. From germline, CDR1 is SGHRS and CDR2 YFSETQ. The CDR3 loop spans 17 amino acids. The CDR3 protein is CASSMEGGGGTTDTQYF. The CDR3 DNA follows: TGCGCCAGCAGCATGGAAGGCGGCGGGGGCACCACAGATACGCAGTATTTT.

CDR3 DNA sequence: TGCGCCAGCAGCTTGACATCCGGGACAGTCCGATTTTACAATGAGCAGTTCTTC. This gives the protein CASSLTSGTVRFYNEQFF. V gene TRBV5-1 combines with J gene TRBJ2-1; 7 bases agree with TRBD1. Per germline, CDR1 SGHRS and CDR2 YFSETQ. V dropped 1 base and J dropped 4; count of bases not matched to a gene: 14. The CDR3 length is 18 residues.

V and J are TRBV6-5 and TRBJ1-1; maybe TRBD1 (5 bases). CDR1 is MNHEY and CDR2 is SVGAGI in the germline V gene. Trimming stripped 5 bases from V and 3 bases from J, with 7 bases between. This CDR3 is built from 12 residues. CDR3 protein: CASSNRYTEAFF. The CDR3 DNA reads TGTGCCAGCAGTAACAGGTACACTGAAGCTTTCTTT.